A single sample gave rise to the 6 T cell receptor beta chains below, sequenced in a study of CD8 T cells in Susac syndrome. Random hexamers primed reverse transcription of about 0.5 to 1 ug RNA. One entry per CDR3 protein, called by TCRdb with MiXCR from the immunoSEQ multiplex PCR reads. Of 200,000 to 250,000 distinct CDR3 sequences in the sample, 95% were seen once. Specimen: CD4+ T cells from PBMCs. The receptor source for this set is a human donor with multiple sclerosis.

The chain uses TRBV19 and TRBJ2-3, with D maybe TRBD2 (5 bases). CDR3 length: 15 amino acids. Per the germline V gene, CDR1 is LNHDA and CDR2 is SQIVND (reference sequence). V was cut by 5 bases and J by 0 bases, with 12 bases left in between. CDR3 in DNA: TGTGCCAGTAGTCCCGTCCGGACTAGCACAGATACGCAGTATTTT. It specifies CASSPVRTSTDTQYF.

The chain links TRBV15 to TRBJ1-2, with TRBD1 identical over 12 bases. Germline V gives CDR1 LNHNV, CDR2 YYDKDF (reference sequence). With V trimmed by 5 bases and J by 7 bases, 5 bases remained unmatched. The CDR3 runs 14 residues. The CDR3 spells CATSWGQGAFGYTF. CDR3 in DNA: TGTGCCACCAGCTGGGGACAGGGGGCTTTTGGCTACACCTTC.

The chain carries TRBV24-1 and TRBJ2-4, with D uncertain. Germline lookup yields CDR1 KGHDR and CDR2 SFDVKD. CDR3 size: 16 residues. V was trimmed by 0 bases and J by 7 bases, leaving 15 bases between them. For the CDR3, the DNA is TGTGCCACCAGTGATTTGCCCTTGGAGCGTCTGAACATTCAGTACTTC. It is translated as CATSDLPLERLNIQYF.

Comments on this clonotype: One end of the junction does not line up with germline, which may come from a read error. CDR3 sequence: CASSPHGTALCF. Written as DNA, the CDR3 is TGTGCCAGCAGCCCTCACGGGACAGCCTTATGCTTC. This sequence joins TRBV3-1 and TRBJ1-2; 7 bases fit TRBD1. This CDR3 is built from 12 residues. From germline, CDR1 is LGHDT and CDR2 YNNKEL (reference sequence).

The CDR3 coding sequence is TGCAGCGTTGAGGAGGGCGGTCTTTCCTACAATGAGCAGTTCTTC. It encodes CSVEEGGLSYNEQFF. This chain joins TRBV29-1 and TRBJ2-1; D may be TRBD2 (6 bases). The V gene lost 3 bases and the J gene lost 1 base, with 13 bases spanning the gap. The CDR3 consists of 15 residues. From germline, CDR1 is SQVTM and CDR2 ANQGSEA.

This sequence joins TRBV25-1 and TRBJ1-2, with D hard to call. Deletions cut 2 bases from V and 8 bases from J, with 9 bases between. The CDR3 length is 12 residues. Germline CDR1 reads MGHDK; CDR2 reads SYGVNS. Here the CDR3 reads CASSESKRGYTF. The DNA of the CDR3 is TGTGCCAGCAGTGAAAGCAAGAGGGGCTACACCTTC.